This is a list of T cell receptor beta chains from one sample in a study of cytomegalovirus exposure and HLA in healthy donors. Clones were sequenced by immunoSEQ multiplex PCR, and TCRdb holds only the in-frame ones, with some missing. The sample records over 30,000 clones, 55% to 80% being singletons. The material sequenced was PBMCs. These receptors were obtained from a man aged 35 to 55 in good health and CMV-seropositive. Both conserved end residues are part of each CDR3. Each record gives: D gene, clone size, V gene, J gene, CDR3 DNA, CDR3 protein. D genes are given only for firm matches. Clone size is not always given. Where it is, it says once, few, many or a class for expanded clones.

>-|-|TRBV6-6|TRBJ2-1
TGTGCCAGCAGTAGACAGAACTCCTACAATGAGCAGTTCTTC
CASSRQNSYNEQFF
>-|once|TRBV5-4|TRBJ2-5
TGTGCCAGCAGCACTGGGTTTGGGGGCAACCAAGAGACCCAGTACTTC
CASSTGFGGNQETQYF
>TRBD2|-|TRBV20-1|TRBJ2-5
TGCAGTGCCACTAGCGAAGAGACCCAGTACTTC
CSATSEETQYF
>-|-|TRBV2|TRBJ1-6
TGTGCCAGCACGAGGGACACGCAATATAATTCACCCCTCCACTTT
CASTRDTQYNSPLHF
>-|-|TRBV6-1|TRBJ1-6
TGTGCCAGCAGTGAATGGAGAACACCCCTCCACTTT
CASSEWRTPLHF
>-|-|TRBV20-1|TRBJ2-3
TGCAGTCAACGATTACAGGATACGCAGTATTTT
CSQRLQDTQYF
>-|once|TRBV6-1|TRBJ1-6
TGTGCCAGCAGAAATCAGGCAGGGAATAATTCACCCCTCCACTTT
CASRNQAGNNSPLHF
>-|-|TRBV19|TRBJ2-1
TGTGCCAGTAGCCGGACTACCCTACTCTACAATGAGCAGTTCTTC
CASSRTTLLYNEQFF
>TRBD2|-|TRBV6-5|TRBJ2-5
TGTGCCAGCAGTTATGGGGGGGGGTTGGAGACCCAGTACTTC
CASSYGGGLETQYF
>TRBD1|-|TRBV6-5|TRBJ1-2
TGTGCCAGCAGTTACTCGTTGGGGACAGGGGCTGCTGGCTACACCTTC
CASSYSLGTGAAGYTF
>TRBD2|-|TRBV5-1|TRBJ2-3
TGCGCCAGCAGCTTGTTCTGGAGGACTAGCGGGGGTTCTTACACAGATACGCAGTATTTT
CASSLFWRTSGGSYTDTQYF
>-|-|TRBV7-3|TRBJ1-1
TGTGCCAGCAGCTTATATGTCAGAGAAGCTTTCTTT
CASSLYVREAFF
>TRBD1|-|TRBV30|TRBJ1-2
TGTGCCTGGAGTGGGGACAGGGCGGGTGGCTACACCTTC
CAWSGDRAGGYTF
>-|-|TRBV5-1|TRBJ1-2
TGCGCCAGCAGCTTGTTGTCCTGGGGGCCTGGATCAGTAGGCTATGGCTACACCTTC
CASSLLSWGPGSVGYGYTF